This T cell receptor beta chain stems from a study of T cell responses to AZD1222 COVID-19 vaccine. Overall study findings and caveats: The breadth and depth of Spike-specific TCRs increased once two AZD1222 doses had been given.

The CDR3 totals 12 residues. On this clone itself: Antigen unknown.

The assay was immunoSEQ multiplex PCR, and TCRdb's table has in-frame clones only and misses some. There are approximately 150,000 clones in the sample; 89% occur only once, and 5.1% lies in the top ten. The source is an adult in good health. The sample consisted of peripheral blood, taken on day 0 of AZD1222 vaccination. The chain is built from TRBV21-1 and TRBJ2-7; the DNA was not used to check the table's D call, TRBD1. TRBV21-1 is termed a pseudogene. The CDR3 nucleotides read TGTGCCAGCAGCGGGCGTGGTTACGAGCAGTACTTC. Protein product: CASSGRGYEQYF.